These 5 T cell receptor beta chains were all obtained from the same sample, sequenced in a study of T cell responses to AZD1222 COVID-19 vaccine (dated by TCRdb to the early 2020s). Explained via the paper, the time point label denotes: baseline before first vaccination. The receptor library was made with the immunoSEQ multiplex PCR assay. TCRdb limited this immuneACCESS table to in-frame rearrangements with V and J called. A share of clones is missing; checked studies link under half to unresolved V genes, and the rest is unexplained. In this sample the table shows under 150,000 clones, 91% of which occur a single time. The ten biggest clones cover under 3.5% of the sample. The source was peripheral blood, collected on day 0 of AZD1222 vaccination. The source is an adult in good health.

The V and J genes are TRBV4-2 and TRBJ2-5; 9 bases are shared with TRBD1. The length of the CDR3 is 15 residues. Germline CDR1 and CDR2: LGHNA and YNFKEQ. The junction had 3 bases not matched to a gene; V was cut back by 4 bases and J by 0 bases. CDR3 sequence (DNA): TGTGCCAGCAGCCGCCGGACAGGGGACCAAGAGACCCAGTACTTC. It is translated as CASSRRTGDQETQYF.

V is TRBV10-3 and J is TRBJ1-2; 8 bases agree with TRBD1. The V and J ends lost 10 bases and 2 bases, in that order; junction bases with no gene match: 9. The CDR3 has 14 amino acids. Germline V gene sequence: CDR1 ENHRY, CDR2 SYGVKD. The chain's CDR3 is CATRQGPNNYGYTF. CDR3 DNA: TGTGCCACCAGACAGGGGCCTAACAACTATGGCTACACCTTC.

The chain uses TRBV10-3 and TRBJ1-2; TRBD1 matches 9 bases. After removal of 6 bases from V and 8 bases from J, the junction contained 4 bases not matched to a gene. Germline CDR1 reads ENHRY; CDR2 reads SYGVKD. This CDR3 has 12 residues. This chain's CDR3 is CAIRGQGNGYTF. In DNA, the CDR3 is TGTGCCATCAGGGGACAGGGAAACGGCTACACCTTC.

Worth noting for this clone: This sample also contains other DNA sequences that code for the same CDR3. V gene TRBV9 combines with J gene TRBJ1-1; D is ambiguous. V shed 0 bases and J shed 1 base, with 7 bases lying between them. The CDR3 length is 14 residues. Per germline, CDR1 SGDLS and CDR2 YYNGEE. In nucleotides, the CDR3 is TGTGCCAGCAGCGTAGTAGGGCAGAACACTGAAGCTTTCTTT. Translating it yields CASSVVGQNTEAFF.

The chain recombines TRBV6-5 with TRBJ1-6, with 7 bases fitting TRBD1. Unmatched junction bases numbered 8, after V lost 6 bases and J lost 9 bases. This CDR3 region has 14 residues. Germline assignment: CDR1 MNHEY and CDR2 SVGAGI. The CDR3 loop reads CASRFDREGSPLHF. The CDR3, as DNA: TGTGCCAGCAGATTTGACAGGGAGGGTTCACCCCTCCACTTT.